The next 14 T cell receptor beta chains were all read from a single sample in a study of T cell repertoires in urothelial bladder cancer. Measured with immunoSEQ multiplex PCR; TCRdb has only the in-frame clones, and not every one. Among almost 9,000 clones listed, approximately 59% were seen once. Sequencing was performed on tumor-infiltrating cells from bladder cancer. These TCRs come from a human donor with urothelial carcinoma.

The chain employs TRBV4-1 and TRBJ2-3; D may correspond to TRBD1 or TRBD2 (6 bases each). Trimming removed 4 bases at V and 0 bases at J, with 14 bases between. The length of the CDR3 is 16 residues. Germline CDR1 and CDR2: MGHRA and YSYEKL. The CDR3 is CASSPGQGTSTDTQYF. In DNA form, the CDR3 reads TGCGCCAGCAGCCCCGGTCAGGGGACTAGCACAGATACGCAGTATTTT.

A few counts support this clone. The V and J genes are TRBV14 and TRBJ2-1; unclear D gene. V was pared by 0 bases and J by 12 bases, with 9 bases between. Germline V lookup: CDR1 SGHDN, CDR2 FVKESK. The CDR3 has 12 amino acids. This CDR3 is CASSQDVGRQFF. The CDR3 DNA reads as TGTGCCAGCAGCCAAGACGTCGGGCGGCAGTTCTTC.

This chain links TRBV18 with TRBJ1-1; D is possibly TRBD1 (5 bases). The CDR3 has 13 amino acids. The V gene lost 2 bases and the J gene lost 5 bases, with 9 bases spanning the gap. Per germline, CDR1 KGHSH and CDR2 LQKENI. CDR3 sequence (DNA): TGTGCCAGCTCACCAGGCAGGGAAACTGAAGCTTTCTTT. It encodes CASSPGRETEAFF.

The chain carries TRBV28 and TRBJ1-6, with D maybe TRBD1 (5 bases). Germline lookup yields CDR1 MDHEN and CDR2 SYDVKM. There are 12 residues in the CDR3. Trimming removed 10 bases from V and 9 bases from J, with 13 bases in between. The chain's CDR3 is CAIGQGVSPLHF. Here the CDR3 DNA reads TGTGCCATCGGGCAGGGAGTTTCACCCCTCCACTTT.

The V gene is TRBV14, the J gene TRBJ2-7, with D possibly being TRBD1 (5 bases). Trimming took off 4 bases at V and 6 bases at J, with 19 bases between the two ends. Germline CDR1 SGHDN, CDR2 FVKESK. The CDR3 sequence is 15 residues long. The CDR3 here is CASSLRVGASSEQYF. The CDR3 coding sequence is TGTGCCAGCAGCCTCAGGGTAGGAGCCAGTAGCGAGCAGTACTTC.

This chain joins TRBV5-8 and TRBJ1-3, with D unclear. From germline, CDR1 is SGHTS and CDR2 YDEGEE. The CDR3 extends over 15 amino acids. Trimming shortened V by 0 bases and J by 7 bases, and 14 bases separated the two germline ends. The CDR3 loop reads CASSLAFLDGNTIYF. Here the CDR3 DNA reads TGTGCCAGCAGCTTGGCCTTCCTAGATGGGAACACCATATATTTT.

Within the sample, this clone is medium-sized. The rearrangement uses TRBV6-6 and TRBJ2-2; D possibly uses TRBD1 or TRBD2 (5 bases each). The CDR3 totals 14 residues. Trimming removed 7 bases at V and 6 bases at J, with 15 bases between. In germline, CDR1 is MNHNY, CDR2 SVGAGI (reference sequence). In DNA form, the CDR3 reads TGTGCCAGCATCGGTTTGGGGGTAGCCGGGGAGCTGTTTTTT. This codes for CASIGLGVAGELFF.

There are a few counts of this clone. The chain is built from TRBV6-1 and TRBJ1-5; 7 bases are a match to TRBD1. This CDR3 has 14 residues. After removal of 5 bases from V and 7 bases from J, the junction contained 8 bases not matched to a gene. In germline, CDR1 is MNHNS, CDR2 SASEGT. The CDR3 coding sequence is TGTGCCAGCAGTCCGAGACAGGGCCGACAGCCCCAGCATTTT. Translated, it gives CASSPRQGRQPQHF.

The chain carries TRBV19 and TRBJ2-1; D is perhaps TRBD1 (6 bases). The CDR3 spans 13 residues. The germline gives CDR1 LNHDA, CDR2 SQIVND (reference sequence). Deletions cut 4 bases from V and 4 bases from J, with 8 bases between. CDR3 residues: CASSRDTYNEQFF. CDR3 coding DNA: TGTGCCAGTAGTAGGGACACTTACAATGAGCAGTTCTTC.

In its sample, this clone was seen once. The chain carries TRBV7-2 and TRBJ1-4; TRBD1 agrees at 7 bases. Germline V gives CDR1 SGHTA, CDR2 FQGNSA. The CDR3 is 13 amino acids. Unmatched junction bases numbered 7, after V lost 1 base and J lost 14 bases. The CDR3 protein is CASSLGRTTGLFF. CDR3 coding DNA: TGTGCCAGCAGCTTAGGCCGAACGACAGGGCTGTTTTTT.

The rearrangement uses TRBV5-1 and TRBJ2-3; D call uncertain. This CDR3 is 15 amino acids long. Trimming pared 0 bases from V and 1 base from J, leaving 9 bases between. The V gene's germline CDR1 is SGHRS and CDR2 YFSETQ. The CDR3 region is CASSLEGRRTDTQYF. The CDR3, as DNA: TGCGCCAGCAGCTTGGAGGGAAGACGCACAGATACGCAGTATTTT.

J is TRBJ1-5 and V is TRBV27; D is possibly TRBD1 (5 bases). Trimming removed 6 bases from V and 2 bases from J, with 14 bases in between. The V gene's germline CDR1 is MNHEY and CDR2 SMNVEV (reference sequence). The CDR3 is 15 amino acids. The CDR3: CASSPARAGNQPQHF. CDR3 DNA sequence: TGTGCCAGCAGCCCTGCCAGGGCCGGCAATCAGCCCCAGCATTTT.

The rearrangement uses TRBV7-2 and TRBJ2-3; D is unresolved. The CDR3 is 15 amino acids. Looked up from germline, CDR1 is SGHTA and CDR2 is FQGNSA. V lost 3 bases, J lost 3 bases, and 13 bases lay in between. In DNA form, the CDR3 reads TGTGCCAGCAGCTTTCTCGGCGGTGGGACAGATACGCAGTATTTT. Translated: CASSFLGGGTDTQYF.

The rearrangement uses TRBV19 and TRBJ1-2, with 11 nucleotides matching TRBD1. In germline, CDR1 is LNHDA, CDR2 SQIVND (reference sequence). V lost 10 bases to trimming and J lost 4 bases; unmatched junction nucleotides: 5. This CDR3 contains 13 residues. CDR3 DNA: TGTGCCACGGGACAGGGGGTACCCTATGGCTACACCTTC. Protein product: CATGQGVPYGYTF.